These 14 T cell receptor beta chains were all obtained from the same sample, sequenced in a study of T cells in Graves' hyperthyroidism and ophthalmopathy. Using RNA transcripts as the source, TCR beta CDR3 regions were amplified. The HTBI primer set served for first-round RT-PCR of the TCR CDR3. Using its own MiXCR run on the multiplex PCR reads, TCRdb lists one record per CDR3 protein. The table records 270,000 or so distinct CDR3 sequences, about 15% of them present only once. The material sequenced was blood. The receptors stem from a woman aged 50 to 60 with Graves' hyperthyroidism that later progressed to Graves' ophthalmopathy.

Many counts were recorded for this clonotype. The chain uses TRBV7-6 and TRBJ2-1, with D perhaps assigned TRBD1 or TRBD2 (7 bases each). This CDR3 region has 17 residues. V was cut by 3 bases and J by 5 bases, with 20 bases left in between. Germline V gives CDR1 SGHVS, CDR2 FNYEAQ. The CDR3 here is CASSLLPRGGRDNEQFF. The CDR3 DNA reads TGTGCCAGCAGCTTGTTACCCAGGGGGGGTCGGGACAATGAGCAGTTCTTC.

This clonotype was seen a few times. The chain joins TRBV28 to TRBJ2-7, with 11 bases matching TRBD1. Germline values: CDR1 MDHEN, CDR2 SYDVKM. The trim removed 2 bases at V and 2 bases at J, leaving 5 bases unmatched. The length of the CDR3 is 16 residues. CDR3 amino acids: CASSLEGQGGAYEQYF. For the CDR3, the DNA is TGTGCCAGCAGTTTAGAGGGACAGGGGGGGGCCTACGAGCAGTACTTC.

In its sample, this clonotype was seen many times. The rearrangement links TRBV2 to TRBJ2-7, with D perhaps TRBD1 (5 bases). V was cut by 1 base and J by 3 bases, with 7 bases left in between. Germline loops: CDR1 SNHLY, CDR2 FYNNEI. This CDR3 region has 13 residues. The CDR3 is CASSEGGLYEQYF. The CDR3 DNA follows: TGTGCCAGCAGTGAAGGGGGCCTCTACGAGCAGTACTTC.

This clonotype was seen repeatedly, ten times or more. The rearrangement joins TRBV28 to TRBJ2-7; 10 bases are shared with TRBD1. The CDR3 has 15 residues. V gave up 3 bases and J gave up 4 bases; unmatched junction bases: 6. Germline CDR1 is MDHEN and CDR2 is SYDVKM. Written as DNA, the CDR3 is TGTGCCAGCAGTTTCACCGGGACAGGGGCATACGAGCAGTACTTC. Encoded protein: CASSFTGTGAYEQYF. The variable domain in full, completed from reference TRBV28 and TRBJ2-7, reads DVKVTQSSRYLVKRTGEKVFLECVQDMDHENMFWYRQDPGLGLRLIYFSYDVKMKEKGDIPEGYSVSREKKERFSLILESASTNQTSMYLCASSFTGTGAYEQYFGPGTRLTVT.

A single count supports this clonotype. At one end the junction does not follow the germline gene, possibly because of a read error. J is TRBJ1-1 and V is TRBV20-1, with D unresolved. The CDR3 is made up of 11 amino acids. Per the germline V gene, CDR1 is DFQATT and CDR2 is SNEGSKA (reference sequence). Here the CDR3 reads CSARENTEAFF. Here the CDR3 DNA reads TGCAGTGCGAGAGAGAACACTGAAGCTTTCTTT.

In this sample, this clonotype turned up many times. The J gene is TRBJ1-5, the V gene TRBV28; 7 positions match TRBD1. CDR1 and CDR2 (germline): MDHEN, SYDVKM. This CDR3 has 15 amino acids. The trim removed 4 bases at V and 7 bases at J, leaving 10 bases unmatched. The CDR3, as DNA: TGTGCCAGCAGTTACTCCGACAGGGTTAACCAGCCCCAGCATTTT. Its translation: CASSYSDRVNQPQHF.

The gene calls are TRBV5-1 and TRBJ1-2; 8 bases align to TRBD1. V lost 0 bases, J lost 3 bases, and 7 bases stayed unmatched. The CDR3 loop spans 16 amino acids. Germline loops: CDR1 SGHRS, CDR2 YFSETQ. The CDR3 sequence is CASSLVAGGADYGYTF. In nucleotides, the CDR3 is TGCGCCAGCAGCTTGGTGGCAGGGGGCGCGGACTATGGCTACACCTTC.

The chain has TRBV5-4 and TRBJ2-7, with 7 bases fitting TRBD2. This CDR3 contains 18 residues. The germline CDR1 and CDR2 sequences are SGHNT and YYREEE (reference sequence). J was trimmed by 2 bases and V by 2 bases; bases with no gene match: 16. CDR3 nucleotide sequence: TGTGCCAGCAGCTTTCTTCCTCTAGCGGTATTTACCACCTACGAGCAGTACTTC. Protein: CASSFLPLAVFTTYEQYF.

This clonotype was observed at least ten times. The chain couples TRBV10-2 to TRBJ2-3, with TRBD2 matching over 11 bases. This CDR3 is built from 16 residues. The germline CDR1 and CDR2 sequences are WSHSY and SAAADI. V trimming: 5 bases; J trimming: 1 base; junction bases outside the gene matches: 5. The CDR3 region has the DNA TGCGCCAGCAGTCCGGGACTAGCGGAGGGCACAGATACGCAGTATTTT. This gives the protein CASSPGLAEGTDTQYF.

The gene calls are TRBV6-1 and TRBJ1-5; D might be TRBD1 (6 bases). V gave up 5 bases and J gave up 11 bases, with 19 bases separating them. The CDR3 spans 14 residues. Germline V gene data show CDR1 as MNHNS and CDR2 as SASEGT. CDR3 in amino acids: CASSLRDINQAQHF. Written as DNA, the CDR3 is TGTGCCAGCAGTCTCCGGGACATCAATCAAGCCCAGCATTTT.

This clonotype has ten or more counts. The chain recombines TRBV2 with TRBJ2-7; possibly TRBD1 for D (5 bases). The CDR3 is 14 residues long. V shed 4 bases and J shed 12 bases, with 22 bases lying between them. CDR1 and CDR2 from the germline V gene are SNHLY and FYNNEI. CDR3 in amino acids: CASSGVRQTGLSYF. In nucleotides, the CDR3 is TGTGCCAGCAGTGGGGTACGACAGACCGGTTTGTCGTACTTC.

This clonotype was observed a few times. Sequence at one end of the junction differs from germline and may be a read error. This chain connects TRBV7-8 to TRBJ1-1; 7 bases map to TRBD1. This CDR3 is built from 14 residues. Germline CDR1 and CDR2: SGHVS and FQNEAQ. CDR3 residues: CASSPGGVDTEALF. The CDR3, as DNA: TGTGCCAGCAGCCCAGGGGGAGTAGACACTGAAGCTCTCTTT.

This clonotype showed up many times. The V call is TRBV11-2, the J call TRBJ2-7; D gene uncertain. The CDR3 consists of 16 residues. The germline V and J ends were trimmed by 1 base and 0 bases, with 13 bases remaining between them. Germline loops: CDR1 SGHAT, CDR2 FQNNGV. In DNA form, the CDR3 reads TGTGCCAGCAGCTTAGTGCTCCAATTAAGCTCCTACGAGCAGTACTTC. Translated: CASSLVLQLSSYEQYF.

This clonotype was observed at least ten times. The gene calls are TRBV12-3 or TRBV12-4 and TRBJ2-2; the D gene is possibly TRBD2 (5 bases). There are 13 residues in the CDR3. V was cut by 3 bases and J by 3 bases, with 5 bases left in between. For the CDR3, the DNA is TGTGCCAGCAGTTTGGACTACACCGGGGAGCTGTTTTTT. The encoded protein is CASSLDYTGELFF.